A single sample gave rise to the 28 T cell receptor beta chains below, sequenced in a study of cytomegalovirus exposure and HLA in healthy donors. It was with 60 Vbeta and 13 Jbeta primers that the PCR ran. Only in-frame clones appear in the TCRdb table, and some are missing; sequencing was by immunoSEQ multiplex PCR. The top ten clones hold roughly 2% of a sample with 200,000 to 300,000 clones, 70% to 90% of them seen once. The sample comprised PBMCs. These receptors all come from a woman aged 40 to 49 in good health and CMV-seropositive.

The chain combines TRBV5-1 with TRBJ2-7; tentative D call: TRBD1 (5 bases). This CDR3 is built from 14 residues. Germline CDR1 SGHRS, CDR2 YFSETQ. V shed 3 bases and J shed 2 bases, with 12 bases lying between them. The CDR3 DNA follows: TGCGCCAGCAGCTACAATCTAGGGGCCTACGAGCAGTACTTC. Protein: CASSYNLGAYEQYF.

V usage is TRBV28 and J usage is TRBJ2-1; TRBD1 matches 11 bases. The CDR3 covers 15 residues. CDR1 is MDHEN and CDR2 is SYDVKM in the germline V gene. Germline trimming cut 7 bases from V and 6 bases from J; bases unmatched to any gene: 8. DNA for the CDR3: TGTGCCAGCATGCCCGCCGGGACAGGGGGCAATGAGCAGTTCTTC. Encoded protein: CASMPAGTGGNEQFF. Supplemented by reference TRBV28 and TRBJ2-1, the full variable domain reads DVKVTQSSRYLVKRTGEKVFLECVQDMDHENMFWYRQDPGLGLRLIYFSYDVKMKEKGDIPEGYSVSREKKERFSLILESASTNQTSMYLCASMPAGTGGNEQFFGPGTRLTVL.

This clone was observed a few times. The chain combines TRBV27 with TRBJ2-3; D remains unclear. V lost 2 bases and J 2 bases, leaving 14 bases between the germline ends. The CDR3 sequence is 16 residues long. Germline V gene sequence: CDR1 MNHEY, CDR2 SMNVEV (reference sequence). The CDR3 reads CASSLRHPQFTDTQYF. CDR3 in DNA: TGTGCCAGCAGTTTACGACACCCCCAATTCACAGATACGCAGTATTTT.

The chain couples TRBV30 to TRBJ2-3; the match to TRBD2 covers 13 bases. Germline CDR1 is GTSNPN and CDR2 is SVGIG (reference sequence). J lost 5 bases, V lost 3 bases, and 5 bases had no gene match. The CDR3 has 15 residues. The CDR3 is CAWSTSGRGGDTQYF. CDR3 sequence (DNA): TGTGCCTGGAGCACTAGCGGGAGGGGTGGAGATACGCAGTATTTT.

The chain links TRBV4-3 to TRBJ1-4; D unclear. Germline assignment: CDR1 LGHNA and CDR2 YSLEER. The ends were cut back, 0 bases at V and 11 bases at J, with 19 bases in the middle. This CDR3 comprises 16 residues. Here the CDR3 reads CASSQEAGRVDGKLFF. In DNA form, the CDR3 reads TGCGCCAGCAGCCAAGAAGCGGGGAGGGTAGACGGGAAACTGTTTTTT.

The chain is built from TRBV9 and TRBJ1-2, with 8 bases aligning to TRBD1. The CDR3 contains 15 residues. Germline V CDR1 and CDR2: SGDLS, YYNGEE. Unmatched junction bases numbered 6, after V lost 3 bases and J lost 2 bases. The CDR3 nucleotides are TGTGCCAGCAGCGCCGCAGGGGGCGCCAACTATGGCTACACCTTC. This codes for CASSAAGGANYGYTF.

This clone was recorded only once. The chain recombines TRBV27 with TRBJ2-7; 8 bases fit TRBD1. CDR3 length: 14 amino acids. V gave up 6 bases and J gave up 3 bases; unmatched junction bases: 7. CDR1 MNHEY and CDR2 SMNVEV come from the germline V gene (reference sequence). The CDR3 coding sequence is TGTGCCAGCAGGTTAAGGACAGGGTACTACGAGCAGTACTTC. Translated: CASRLRTGYYEQYF.

The CDR3 sequence: CASSSLAGALRNEQYF. The CDR3 nucleotides read TGTGCCAGCAGTTCACTAGCGGGGGCCTTAAGGAACGAGCAGTACTTC. The chain couples TRBV28 to TRBJ2-7; 11 bases are shared with TRBD2. The CDR3 is 16 residues long. Per the germline V gene, CDR1 is MDHEN and CDR2 is SYDVKM. The V gene end was trimmed by 4 bases and the J gene end by 5 bases; junction bases not matched to a gene: 10.

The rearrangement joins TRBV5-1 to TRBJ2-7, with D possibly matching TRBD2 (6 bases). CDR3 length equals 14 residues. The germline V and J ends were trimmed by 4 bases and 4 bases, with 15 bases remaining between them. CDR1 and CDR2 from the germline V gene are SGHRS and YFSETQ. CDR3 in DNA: TGCGCCAGCAGCATACCCTCGGCGGGGTACGAGCAGTACTTC. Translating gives CASSIPSAGYEQYF.

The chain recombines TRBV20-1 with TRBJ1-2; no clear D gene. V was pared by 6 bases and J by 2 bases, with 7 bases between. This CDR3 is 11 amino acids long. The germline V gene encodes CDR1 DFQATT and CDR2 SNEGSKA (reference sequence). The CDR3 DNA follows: TGCAGTGCCCCCCGGAACTATGGCTACACCTTC. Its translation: CSAPRNYGYTF.

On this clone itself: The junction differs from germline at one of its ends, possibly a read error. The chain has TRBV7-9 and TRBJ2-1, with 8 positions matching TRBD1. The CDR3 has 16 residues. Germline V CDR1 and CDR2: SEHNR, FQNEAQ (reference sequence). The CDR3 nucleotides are TGTTCCAGCAGTCAGACGGACAGGGTAGACTACAATGAGCAGTTCTTC. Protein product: CSSSQTDRVDYNEQFF.

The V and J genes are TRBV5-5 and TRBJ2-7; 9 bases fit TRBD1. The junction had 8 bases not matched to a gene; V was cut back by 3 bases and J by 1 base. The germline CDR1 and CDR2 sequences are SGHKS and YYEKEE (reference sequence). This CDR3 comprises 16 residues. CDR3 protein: CASSYAGTGTSYEQYF. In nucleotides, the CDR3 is TGTGCCAGCAGCTATGCCGGGACAGGGACGTCCTACGAGCAGTACTTC.

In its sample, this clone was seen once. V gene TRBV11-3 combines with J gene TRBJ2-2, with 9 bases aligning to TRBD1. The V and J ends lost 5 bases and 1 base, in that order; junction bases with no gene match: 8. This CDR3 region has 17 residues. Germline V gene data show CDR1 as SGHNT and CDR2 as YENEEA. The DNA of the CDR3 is TGTGCCAGCAGCAAAAGGGGGACAGGGAGGAACACCGGGGAGCTGTTTTTT. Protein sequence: CASSKRGTGRNTGELFF.

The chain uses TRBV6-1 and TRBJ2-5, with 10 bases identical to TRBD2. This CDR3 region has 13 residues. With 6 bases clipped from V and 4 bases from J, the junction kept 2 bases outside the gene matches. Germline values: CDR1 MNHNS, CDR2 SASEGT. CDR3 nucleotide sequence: TGTGCCAGCAGGCTAGCGGGAGCAGAGACCCAGTACTTC. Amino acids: CASRLAGAETQYF.

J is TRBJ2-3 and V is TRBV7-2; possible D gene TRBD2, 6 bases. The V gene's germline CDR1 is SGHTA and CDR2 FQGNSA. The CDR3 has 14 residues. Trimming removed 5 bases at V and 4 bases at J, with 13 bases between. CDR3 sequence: CASSLRLEADTQYF. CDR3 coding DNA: TGTGCCAGCAGCCTTCGACTAGAAGCAGATACGCAGTATTTT.

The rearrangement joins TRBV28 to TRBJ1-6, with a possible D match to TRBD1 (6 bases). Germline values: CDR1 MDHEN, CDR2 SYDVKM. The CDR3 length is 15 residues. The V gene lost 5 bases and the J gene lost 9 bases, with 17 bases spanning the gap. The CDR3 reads CASSPPTGLGSPLHF. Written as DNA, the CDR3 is TGTGCCAGCAGTCCCCCTACAGGGTTGGGTTCACCCCTCCACTTT.

This CDR3 is CASSQDSPGSGRMAEQFF. In DNA, the CDR3 is TGTGCCAGCAGCCAAGATAGTCCGGGTAGCGGGAGGATGGCTGAGCAGTTCTTC. The chain has TRBV4-2 and TRBJ2-1; 10 bases align to TRBD2. V lost 0 bases to trimming and J lost 9 bases; unmatched junction nucleotides: 14. Germline CDR1 LGHNA, CDR2 YNFKEQ. The CDR3 is 18 residues long.

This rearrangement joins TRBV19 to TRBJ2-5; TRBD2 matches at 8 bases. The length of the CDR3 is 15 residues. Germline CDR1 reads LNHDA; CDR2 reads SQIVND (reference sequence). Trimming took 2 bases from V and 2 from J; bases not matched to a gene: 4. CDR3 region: CASSITSGLQETQYF. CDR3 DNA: TGTGCCAGTAGTATAACTAGCGGATTACAAGAGACCCAGTACTTC.

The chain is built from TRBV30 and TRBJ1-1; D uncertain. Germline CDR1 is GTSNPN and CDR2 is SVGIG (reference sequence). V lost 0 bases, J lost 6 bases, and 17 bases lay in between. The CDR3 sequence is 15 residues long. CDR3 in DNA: TGTGCCTGGAGTGTAAGATCGGTGGGGAGCTCTGAAGCTTTCTTT. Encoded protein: CAWSVRSVGSSEAFF.

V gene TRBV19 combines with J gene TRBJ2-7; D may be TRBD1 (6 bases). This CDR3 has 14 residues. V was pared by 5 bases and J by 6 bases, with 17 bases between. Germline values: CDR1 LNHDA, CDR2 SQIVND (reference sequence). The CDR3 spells CASSASGTSGEQYF. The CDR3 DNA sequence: TGTGCCAGTAGTGCATCCGGGACAAGTGGCGAGCAGTACTTC.

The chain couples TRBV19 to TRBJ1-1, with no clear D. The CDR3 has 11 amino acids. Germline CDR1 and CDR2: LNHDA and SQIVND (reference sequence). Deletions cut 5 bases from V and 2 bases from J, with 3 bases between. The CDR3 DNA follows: TGTGCCAGTAGTTTAAACACTGAAGCTTTCTTT. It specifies CASSLNTEAFF.

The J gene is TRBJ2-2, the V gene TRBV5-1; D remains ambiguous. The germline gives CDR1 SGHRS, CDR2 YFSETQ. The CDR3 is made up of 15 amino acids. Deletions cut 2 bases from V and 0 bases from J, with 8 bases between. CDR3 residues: CASSFGGTNTGELFF. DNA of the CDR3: TGCGCCAGCAGCTTTGGCGGAACGAACACCGGGGAGCTGTTTTTT.

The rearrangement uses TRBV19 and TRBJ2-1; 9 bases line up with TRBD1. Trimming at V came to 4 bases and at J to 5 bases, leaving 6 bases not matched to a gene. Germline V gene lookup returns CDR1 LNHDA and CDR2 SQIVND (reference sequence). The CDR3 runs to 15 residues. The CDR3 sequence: CASSKGTGFDNEQFF. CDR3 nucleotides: TGTGCCAGTAGTAAGGGGACAGGGTTCGACAATGAGCAGTTCTTC.

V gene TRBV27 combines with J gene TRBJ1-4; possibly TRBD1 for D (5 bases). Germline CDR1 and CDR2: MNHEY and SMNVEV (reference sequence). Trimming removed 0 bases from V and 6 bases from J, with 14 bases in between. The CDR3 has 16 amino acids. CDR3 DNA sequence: TGTGCCAGCAGTTTATCGGGGGGATGGTCCGATGAAAAACTGTTTTTT. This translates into CASSLSGGWSDEKLFF.

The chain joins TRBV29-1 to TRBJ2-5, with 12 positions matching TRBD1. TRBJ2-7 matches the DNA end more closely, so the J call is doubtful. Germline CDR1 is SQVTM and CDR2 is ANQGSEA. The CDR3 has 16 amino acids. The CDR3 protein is CSVSGTGGAELYEQYF. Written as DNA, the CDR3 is TGCAGCGTCTCCGGGACAGGGGGCGCGGAGCTCTACGAGCAGTACTTC.

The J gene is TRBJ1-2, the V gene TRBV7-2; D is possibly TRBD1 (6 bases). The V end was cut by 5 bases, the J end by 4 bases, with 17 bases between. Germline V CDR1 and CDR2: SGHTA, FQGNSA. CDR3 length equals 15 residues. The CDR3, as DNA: TGTGCCAGCAGCCGCCTGGGGGGGGCTGGCTATGGCTACACCTTC. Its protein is CASSRLGGAGYGYTF.

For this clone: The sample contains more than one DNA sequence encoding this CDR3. In DNA form, the CDR3 reads TGTGCCAGCAGCCTAGGCGGAGGGAACACTGAAGCTTTCTTT. Translating it yields CASSLGGGNTEAFF. J is TRBJ1-1 and V is TRBV27; D unresolved. Looked up from germline, CDR1 is MNHEY and CDR2 is SMNVEV (reference sequence). Trimming took 6 bases from V and 1 from J, leaving 12 bases between them. The CDR3 extends over 14 amino acids.

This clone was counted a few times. The CDR3 spells CASSFSGVSYEQYF. The CDR3 DNA sequence: TGTGCCAGCAGCTTTTCAGGGGTCTCCTACGAGCAGTACTTC. This rearrangement joins TRBV11-2 to TRBJ2-7, with D perhaps TRBD1 (6 bases). V lost 3 bases, J lost 0 bases, and 9 bases lay in between. The CDR3 totals 14 residues. Germline V lookup: CDR1 SGHAT, CDR2 FQNNGV.